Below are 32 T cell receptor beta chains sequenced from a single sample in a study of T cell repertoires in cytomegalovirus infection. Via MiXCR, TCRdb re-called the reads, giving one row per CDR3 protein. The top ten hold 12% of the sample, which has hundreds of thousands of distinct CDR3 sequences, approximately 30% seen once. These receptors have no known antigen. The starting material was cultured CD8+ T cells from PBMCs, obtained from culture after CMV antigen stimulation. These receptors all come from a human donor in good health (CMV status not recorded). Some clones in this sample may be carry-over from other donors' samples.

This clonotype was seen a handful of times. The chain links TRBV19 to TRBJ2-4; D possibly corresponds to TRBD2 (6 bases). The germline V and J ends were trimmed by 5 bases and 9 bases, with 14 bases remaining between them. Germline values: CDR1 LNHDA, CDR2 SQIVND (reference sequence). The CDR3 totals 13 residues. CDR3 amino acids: CASSSGTWGIQYF. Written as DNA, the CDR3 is TGTGCCAGTAGTTCAGGGACTTGGGGCATTCAGTACTTC.

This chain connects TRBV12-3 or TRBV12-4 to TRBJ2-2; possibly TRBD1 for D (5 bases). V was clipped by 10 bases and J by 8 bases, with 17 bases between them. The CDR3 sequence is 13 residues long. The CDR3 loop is CANRRQTSGELFF. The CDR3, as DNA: TGTGCCAACAGGCGACAGACGTCGGGGGAGCTGTTTTTT.

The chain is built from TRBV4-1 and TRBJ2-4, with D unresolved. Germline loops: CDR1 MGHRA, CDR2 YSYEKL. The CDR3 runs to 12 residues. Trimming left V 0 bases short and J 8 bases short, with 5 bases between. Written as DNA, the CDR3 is TGCGCCAGCAGCCAAGATTTAGACATTCAGTACTTC. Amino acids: CASSQDLDIQYF.

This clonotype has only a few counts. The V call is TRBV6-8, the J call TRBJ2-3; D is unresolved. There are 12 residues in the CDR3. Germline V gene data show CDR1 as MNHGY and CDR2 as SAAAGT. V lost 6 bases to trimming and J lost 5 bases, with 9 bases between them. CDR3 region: CASSKREDTQYF. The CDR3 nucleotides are TGTGCCAGCAGCAAAAGGGAAGATACGCAGTATTTT.

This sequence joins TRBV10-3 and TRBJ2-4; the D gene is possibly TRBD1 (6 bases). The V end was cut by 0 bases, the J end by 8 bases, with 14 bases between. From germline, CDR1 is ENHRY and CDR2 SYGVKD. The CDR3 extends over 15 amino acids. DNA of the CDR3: TGTGCCATCAGTGAGTCACATAGGGCAGGGGACATTCAGTACTTC. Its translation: CAISESHRAGDIQYF.

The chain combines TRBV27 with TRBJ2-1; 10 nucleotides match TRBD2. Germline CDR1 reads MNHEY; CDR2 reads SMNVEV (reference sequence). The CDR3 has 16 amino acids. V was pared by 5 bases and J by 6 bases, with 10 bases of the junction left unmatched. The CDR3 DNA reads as TGTGCCAGCAGTATGACCGGGACTAGCGAGGTCAATGAGCAGTTCTTC. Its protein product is CASSMTGTSEVNEQFF.

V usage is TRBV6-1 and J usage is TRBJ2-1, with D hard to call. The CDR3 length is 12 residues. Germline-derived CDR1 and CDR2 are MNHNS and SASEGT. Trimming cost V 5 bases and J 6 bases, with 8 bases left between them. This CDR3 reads CASSFTANEQFF. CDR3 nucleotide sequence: TGTGCCAGCAGTTTCACAGCCAATGAGCAGTTCTTC.

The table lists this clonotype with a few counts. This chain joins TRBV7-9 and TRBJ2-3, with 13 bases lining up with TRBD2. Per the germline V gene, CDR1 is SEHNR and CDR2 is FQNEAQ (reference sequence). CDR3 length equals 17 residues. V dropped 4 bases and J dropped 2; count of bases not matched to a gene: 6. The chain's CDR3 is CASSSPLAGGHTDTQYF. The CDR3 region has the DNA TGTGCCAGCAGCTCCCCACTAGCGGGGGGGCACACAGATACGCAGTATTTT.

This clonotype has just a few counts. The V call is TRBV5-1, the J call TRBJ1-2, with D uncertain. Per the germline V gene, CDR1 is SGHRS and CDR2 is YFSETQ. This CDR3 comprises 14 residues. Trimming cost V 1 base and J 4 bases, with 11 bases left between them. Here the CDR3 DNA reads TGCGCCAGCAGCTTGCGCGGGGATGGCTATGGCTACACCTTC. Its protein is CASSLRGDGYGYTF. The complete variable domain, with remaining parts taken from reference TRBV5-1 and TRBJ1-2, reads KAGVTQTPRYLIKTRGQQVTLSCSPISGHRSVSWYQQTPGQGLQFLFEYFSETQRNKGNFPGRFSGRQFSNSRSEMNVSTLELGDSALYLCASSLRGDGYGYTFGSGTRLTVV.

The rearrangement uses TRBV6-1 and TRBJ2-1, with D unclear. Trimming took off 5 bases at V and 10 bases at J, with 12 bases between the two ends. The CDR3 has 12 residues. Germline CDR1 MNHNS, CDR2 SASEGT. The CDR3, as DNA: TGTGCCAGCAGTTACGGGTACCAGGAGCAGTTCTTC. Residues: CASSYGYQEQFF.

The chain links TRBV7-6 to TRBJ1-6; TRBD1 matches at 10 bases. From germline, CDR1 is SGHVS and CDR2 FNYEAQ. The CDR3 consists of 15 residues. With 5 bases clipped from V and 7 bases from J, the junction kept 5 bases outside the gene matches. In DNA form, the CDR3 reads TGTGCCAGCAGCCTACCGGGACAGGGGAATTCACCCCTCCACTTT. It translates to CASSLPGQGNSPLHF.

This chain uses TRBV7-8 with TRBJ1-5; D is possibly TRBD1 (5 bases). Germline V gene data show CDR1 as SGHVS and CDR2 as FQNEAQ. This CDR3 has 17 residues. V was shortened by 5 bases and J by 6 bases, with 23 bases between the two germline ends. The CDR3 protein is CASSPEGGVRGGQPQHF. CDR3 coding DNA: TGTGCCAGCAGCCCGGAAGGAGGAGTCCGGGGGGGTCAGCCCCAGCATTTT.

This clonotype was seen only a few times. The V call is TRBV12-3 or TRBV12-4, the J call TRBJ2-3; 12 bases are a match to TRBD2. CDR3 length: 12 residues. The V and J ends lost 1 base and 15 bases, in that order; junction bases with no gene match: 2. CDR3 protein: CASSLGLAGEYF. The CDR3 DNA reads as TGTGCCAGCAGTTTAGGACTAGCGGGGGAATATTTT.

The CDR3 region has the DNA TGTGCCAGTAGCTCTCCAGAAATGCCCACAGATACGCAGTATTTT. Its protein product is CASSSPEMPTDTQYF. This chain connects TRBV19 to TRBJ2-3; no firm D call. The germline gives CDR1 LNHDA, CDR2 SQIVND (reference sequence). Trimming removed 6 bases from V and 2 bases from J, with 15 bases in between. CDR3 length: 15 amino acids.

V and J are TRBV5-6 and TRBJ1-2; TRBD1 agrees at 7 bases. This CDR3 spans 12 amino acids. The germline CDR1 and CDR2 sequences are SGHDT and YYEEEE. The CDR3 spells CASGAGGHGYTF. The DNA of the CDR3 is TGTGCATCGGGGGCAGGGGGTCATGGCTACACCTTC.

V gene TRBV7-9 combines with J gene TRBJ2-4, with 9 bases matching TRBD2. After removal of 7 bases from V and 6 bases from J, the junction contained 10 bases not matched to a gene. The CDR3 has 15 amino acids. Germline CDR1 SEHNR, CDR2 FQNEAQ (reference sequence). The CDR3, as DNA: TGTGCCAGCACCGAACCCGCGGGGGGGGGAAACATTCAGTACTTC. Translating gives CASTEPAGGGNIQYF.

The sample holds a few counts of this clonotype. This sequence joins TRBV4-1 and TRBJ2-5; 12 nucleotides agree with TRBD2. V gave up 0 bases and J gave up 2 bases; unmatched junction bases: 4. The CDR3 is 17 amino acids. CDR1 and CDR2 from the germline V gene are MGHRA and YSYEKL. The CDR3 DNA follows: TGCGCCAGCAGCCAAGACAAACTAGCGGGGGGTCAAGAGACCCAGTACTTC. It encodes CASSQDKLAGGQETQYF.

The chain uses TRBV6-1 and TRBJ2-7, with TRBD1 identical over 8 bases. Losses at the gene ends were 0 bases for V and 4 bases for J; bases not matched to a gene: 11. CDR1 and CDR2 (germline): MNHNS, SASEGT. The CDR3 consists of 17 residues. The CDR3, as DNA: TGTGCCAGCAGTGAAGCCCGACAGGGGACGCAGGCATACGAGCAGTACTTC. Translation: CASSEARQGTQAYEQYF.

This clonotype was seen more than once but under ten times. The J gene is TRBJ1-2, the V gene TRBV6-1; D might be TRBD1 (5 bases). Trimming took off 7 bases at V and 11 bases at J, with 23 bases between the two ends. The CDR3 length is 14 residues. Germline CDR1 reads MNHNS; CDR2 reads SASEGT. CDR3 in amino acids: CASKGPDYPLKYTF. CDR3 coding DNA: TGTGCCAGCAAGGGACCCGATTATCCCCTTAAGTACACCTTC.

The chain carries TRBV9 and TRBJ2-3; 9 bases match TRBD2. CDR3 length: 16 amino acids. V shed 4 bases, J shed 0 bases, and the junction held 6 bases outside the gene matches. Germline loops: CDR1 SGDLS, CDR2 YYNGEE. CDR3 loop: CASSSRGGSSTDTQYF. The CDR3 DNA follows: TGTGCCAGCAGCTCGCGGGGGGGCTCTAGCACAGATACGCAGTATTTT. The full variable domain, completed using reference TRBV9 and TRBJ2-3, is DSGVTQTPKHLITATGQRVTLRCSPRSGDLSVYWYQQSLDQGLQFLIQYYNGEERAKGNILERFSAQQFPDLHSELNLSSLELGDSALYFCASSSRGGSSTDTQYFGPGTRLTVL.

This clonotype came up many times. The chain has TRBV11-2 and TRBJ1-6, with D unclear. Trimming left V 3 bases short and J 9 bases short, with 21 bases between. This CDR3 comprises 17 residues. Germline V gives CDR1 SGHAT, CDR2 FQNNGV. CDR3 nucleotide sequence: TGTGCCAGCAGCTTCCCGACGGCTGGTCCCGGTCGTTCACCCCTCCACTTT. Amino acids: CASSFPTAGPGRSPLHF.

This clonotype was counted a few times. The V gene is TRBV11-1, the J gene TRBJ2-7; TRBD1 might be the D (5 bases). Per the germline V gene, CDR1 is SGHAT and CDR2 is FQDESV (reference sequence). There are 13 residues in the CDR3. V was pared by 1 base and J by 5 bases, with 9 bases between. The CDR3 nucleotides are TGTGCCAGCAGCTTAGGCAGGGCTAACGAGCAGTACGTC. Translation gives CASSLGRANEQYV.

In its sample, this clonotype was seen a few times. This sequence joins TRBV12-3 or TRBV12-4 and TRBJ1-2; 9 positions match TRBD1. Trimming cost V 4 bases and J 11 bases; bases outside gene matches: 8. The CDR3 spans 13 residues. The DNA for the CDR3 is TGTGCCAGCAGTTCGGGACAGGGTGAAAGGTACACCTTC. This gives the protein CASSSGQGERYTF.

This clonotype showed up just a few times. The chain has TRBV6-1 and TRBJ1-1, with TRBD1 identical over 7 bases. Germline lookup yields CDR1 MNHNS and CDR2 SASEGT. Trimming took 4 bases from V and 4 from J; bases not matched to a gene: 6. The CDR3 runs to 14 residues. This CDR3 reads CASSGDRVATEAFF. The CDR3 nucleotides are TGTGCCAGCAGTGGAGACAGGGTGGCCACTGAAGCTTTCTTT.

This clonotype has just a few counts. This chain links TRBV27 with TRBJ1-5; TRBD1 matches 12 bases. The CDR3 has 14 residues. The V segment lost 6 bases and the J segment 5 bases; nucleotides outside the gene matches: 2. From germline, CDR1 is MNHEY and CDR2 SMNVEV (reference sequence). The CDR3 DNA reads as TGTGCCAGCAGGGGGACAGGGGGCCATCAGCCCCAGCATTTT. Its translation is CASRGTGGHQPQHF.

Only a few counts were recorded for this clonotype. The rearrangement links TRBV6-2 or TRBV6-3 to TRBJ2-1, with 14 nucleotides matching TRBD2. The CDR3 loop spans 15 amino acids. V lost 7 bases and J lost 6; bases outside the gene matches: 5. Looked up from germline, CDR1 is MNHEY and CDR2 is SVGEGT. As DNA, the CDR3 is TGTGCCAGCACCTACGGACTAGCGGGGGGCAATGAGCAGTTCTTC. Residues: CASTYGLAGGNEQFF.

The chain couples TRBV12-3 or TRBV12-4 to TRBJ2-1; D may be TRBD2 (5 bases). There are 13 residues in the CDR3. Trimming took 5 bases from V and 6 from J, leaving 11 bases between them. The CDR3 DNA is TGTGCCAGCAGTAACGGGGTCCCCAATGAGCAGTTCTTC. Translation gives CASSNGVPNEQFF.

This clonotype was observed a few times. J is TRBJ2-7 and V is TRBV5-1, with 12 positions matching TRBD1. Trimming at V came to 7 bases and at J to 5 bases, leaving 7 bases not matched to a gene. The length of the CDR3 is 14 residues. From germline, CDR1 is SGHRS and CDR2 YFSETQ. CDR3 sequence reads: CASARDRGLDEQYF. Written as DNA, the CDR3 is TGCGCCAGCGCCCGGGACAGGGGGCTCGACGAGCAGTACTTC.

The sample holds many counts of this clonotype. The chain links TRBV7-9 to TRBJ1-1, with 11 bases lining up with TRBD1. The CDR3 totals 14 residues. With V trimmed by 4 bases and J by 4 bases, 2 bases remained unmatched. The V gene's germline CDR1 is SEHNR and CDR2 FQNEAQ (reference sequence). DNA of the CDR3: TGTGCCAGCAGCTGGGGACAGGGGGTCACTGAAGCTTTCTTT. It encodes CASSWGQGVTEAFF.

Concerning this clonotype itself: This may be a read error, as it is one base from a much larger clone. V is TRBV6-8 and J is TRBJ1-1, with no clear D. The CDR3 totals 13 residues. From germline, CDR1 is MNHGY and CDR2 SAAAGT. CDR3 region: CTSAGVRNTEAFF. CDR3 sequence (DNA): TGTACCAGCGCAGGTGTCCGGAACACTGAAGCTTTCTTT.

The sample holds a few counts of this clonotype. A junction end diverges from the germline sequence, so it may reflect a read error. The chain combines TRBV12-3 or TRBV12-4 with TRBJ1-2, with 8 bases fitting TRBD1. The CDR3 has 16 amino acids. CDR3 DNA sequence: TGTGCCAGTAGTTTAAGGGCAGGGGGCCTGGGGTATGGCTACACCTTC. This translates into CASSLRAGGLGYGYTF.

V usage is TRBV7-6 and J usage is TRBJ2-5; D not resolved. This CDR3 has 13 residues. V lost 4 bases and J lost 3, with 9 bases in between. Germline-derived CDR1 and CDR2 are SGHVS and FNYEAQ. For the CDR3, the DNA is TGTGCCAGCAGCTCTAGGGAAAAAGAGACCCAGTACTTC. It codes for CASSSREKETQYF. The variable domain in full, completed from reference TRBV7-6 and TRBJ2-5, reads GAGVSQSPRYKVTKRGQDVALRCDPISGHVSLYWYRQALGQGPEFLTYFNYEAQQDKSGLPNDRFSAERPEGSISTLTIQRTEQRDSAMYRCASSSREKETQYFGPGTRLLVL.